A selection of T cell receptor beta chains follows, all from one sample in a study of blood T cell repertoires in COVID-19. Only in-frame clones appear in the TCRdb table, and some are missing; sequencing was by immunoSEQ multiplex PCR. The repertoire includes a few hundred thousand clones, approximately 88% of them detected once, and 5% sits in the top ten. Sequenced: PBMCs or T cells enriched from blood (not recorded which). These receptors were collected from a man aged 25 to 40 who had recovered from COVID-19. Each CDR3 is given with its conserved first and last residue. The D gene is left open where the match is weak. The listing skips clone size in some rows; elsewhere it reads once, few, many or a size class.

v_call	clone_size	j_call	d_call	cdr3_length	cdr3_aa	cdr3_nt
TRBV4-1	.	TRBJ2-7	TRBD2	15	CASSQGGGAAYEQYF	TGCGCCAGCAGCCAAGGGGGAGGGGCGGCCTACGAGCAGTACTTC
TRBV11-2	few	TRBJ2-1	.	11	CASSRGNEQFF	TGTGCCAGCAGCAGGGGGAATGAGCAGTTCTTC
TRBV9	.	TRBJ2-1	TRBD2	15	CASSTSGGAENEQFF	TGTGCCAGCAGCACAAGCGGGGGGGCCGAGAATGAGCAGTTCTTC
TRBV9	.	TRBJ2-2	.	13	CASSLMARGELFF	TGTGCCAGCAGCCTCATGGCCCGCGGGGAGCTGTTTTTT
TRBV6-5	.	TRBJ1-2	.	15	CASSYSWGEDYGYTF	TGTGCCAGCAGTTACTCTTGGGGGGAGGACTATGGCTACACCTTC
TRBV4-2	.	TRBJ1-4	.	16	CASSLSGGTANEKLFF	TGTGCCAGCAGCCTCTCCGGGGGTACAGCTAATGAAAAACTGTTTTTT
TRBV10-1	few	TRBJ1-6	.	12	CASKLRGSPLHF	TGCGCCAGCAAGCTCAGGGGTTCACCCCTCCACTTT
TRBV4-1	.	TRBJ1-6	.	19	CASSQSGGFEGSYNSPLHF	TGCGCCAGCAGCCAAAGCGGGGGCTTCGAGGGCTCCTATAATTCACCCCTCCACTTT
TRBV5-1	.	TRBJ2-2	.	16	CASSYQGGTNTGELFF	TGCGCCAGCAGCTACCAAGGGGGTACGAACACCGGGGAGCTGTTTTTT
TRBV2	.	TRBJ2-1	TRBD2	16	CASGTSGPHSYNEQFF	TGTGCCAGCGGGACTAGCGGACCCCACTCCTACAATGAGCAGTTCTTC
TRBV7-9	.	TRBJ2-7	TRBD1	15	CASSFRGQGNYEQYF	TGTGCCAGCAGCTTCCGGGGACAGGGGAACTACGAGCAGTACTTC
TRBV7-3	.	TRBJ2-7	TRBD1	18	CASSLSMGRDRVSYEQYF	TGTGCCAGCAGCTTATCAATGGGTCGGGACAGGGTCTCCTACGAGCAGTACTTC
TRBV27	.	TRBJ2-5	TRBD1	15	CASSRDRNPQETQYF	TGTGCCAGCAGTCGGGACAGGAATCCGCAAGAGACCCAGTACTTC
TRBV3-1/TRBV3-2	.	TRBJ2-1	.	16	CASSSTGTISYNEQFF	TGTGCCAGCAGCTCCACAGGGACTATCTCCTACAATGAGCAGTTCTTC